Below, one T cell receptor beta chain is given with its context. Its cognate antigen is unknown. The data were produced by immunoSEQ multiplex PCR, yet TCRdb's version contains in-frame clones alone and is incomplete. The table lists about 2.4 million clones, approximately 93% of them singletons. The record originates from a study of shared clonotypes between healthy human individuals. Study results and caveats: Rarefaction showed sorted-subset sequencing was incomplete despite large depth.

Researchers partitioned CD4+ cells into CD45RA+ naive and CD45RA-negative memory subsets. This CDR3 region has 14 residues. Germline V gives CDR1 SGHVS, CDR2 FQNEAQ. The junction had 3 bases not matched to a gene; V was cut back by 4 bases and J by 3 bases. The TCR originated in a man younger than 30 in good health. Some clones in this sample may be carry-over from other donors' samples. The chain links TRBV7-8 to TRBJ1-1; TRBD1 matches at 9 bases. Material: naive CD4+ T cells from PBMCs. Noted subset: CD45RA+ positively selected. The CDR3 DNA follows: TGTGCCAGCAGCTACAGGACAGGGGACACTGAAGCTTTCTTT. It encodes CASSYRTGDTEAFF.